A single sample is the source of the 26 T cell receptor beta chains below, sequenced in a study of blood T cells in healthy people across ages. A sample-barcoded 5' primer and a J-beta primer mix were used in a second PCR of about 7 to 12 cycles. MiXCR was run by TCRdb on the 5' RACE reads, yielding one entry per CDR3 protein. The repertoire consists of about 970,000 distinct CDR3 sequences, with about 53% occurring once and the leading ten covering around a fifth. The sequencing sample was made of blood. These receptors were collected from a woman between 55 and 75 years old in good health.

The CDR3 DNA reads as TGTGCCAGCAGTCGGCGGAGCGGAACCTACGAGCAGTACTTC. Its protein product is CASSRRSGTYEQYF. J is TRBJ2-7 and V is TRBV6-2 or TRBV6-3; perhaps TRBD2 as D (5 bases). Trimming pared 5 bases from V and 2 bases from J, leaving 13 bases between. CDR3 length: 14 amino acids. Germline V CDR1 and CDR2: MNHEY, SVGEGT.

DNA of the CDR3: TGTGCCAGCAGCCTCAGGGAAGGAGCTGAGCAGTTCTTC. Translated, it gives CASSLREGAEQFF. V gene TRBV27 combines with J gene TRBJ2-1, with D possibly TRBD1 on 5 matching bases. CDR1 MNHEY and CDR2 SMNVEV come from the germline V gene (reference sequence). CDR3 length equals 13 residues. The V end was cut by 6 bases, the J end by 9 bases, with 15 bases between.

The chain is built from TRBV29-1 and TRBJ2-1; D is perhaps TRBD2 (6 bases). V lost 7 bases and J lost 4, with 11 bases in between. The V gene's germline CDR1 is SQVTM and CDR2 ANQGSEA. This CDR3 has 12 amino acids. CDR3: CSARDWYNEQFF. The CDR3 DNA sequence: TGCAGCGCTCGGGACTGGTACAATGAGCAGTTCTTC.

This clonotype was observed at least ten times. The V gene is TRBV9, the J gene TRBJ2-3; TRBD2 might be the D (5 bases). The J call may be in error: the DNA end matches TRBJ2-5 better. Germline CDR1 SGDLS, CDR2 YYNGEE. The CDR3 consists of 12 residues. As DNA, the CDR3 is TGTGCCAGCAGCCTAAACCGGGATACCCAGTACTTC. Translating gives CASSLNRDTQYF.

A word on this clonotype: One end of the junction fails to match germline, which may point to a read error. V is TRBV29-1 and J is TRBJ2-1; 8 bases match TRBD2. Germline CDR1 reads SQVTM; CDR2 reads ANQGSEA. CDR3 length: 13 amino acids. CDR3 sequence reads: CSGGLGTNNKQFF. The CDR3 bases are TGCAGCGGGGGACTAGGGACAAACAATAAGCAGTTCTTC.

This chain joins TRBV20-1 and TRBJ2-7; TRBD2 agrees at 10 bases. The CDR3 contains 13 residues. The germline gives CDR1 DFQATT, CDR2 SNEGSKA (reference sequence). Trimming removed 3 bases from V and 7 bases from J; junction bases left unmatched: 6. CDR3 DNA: TGCAGTGCTAGCACTAGCGGGGAGTGGGAGCAGTACTTC. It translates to CSASTSGEWEQYF.

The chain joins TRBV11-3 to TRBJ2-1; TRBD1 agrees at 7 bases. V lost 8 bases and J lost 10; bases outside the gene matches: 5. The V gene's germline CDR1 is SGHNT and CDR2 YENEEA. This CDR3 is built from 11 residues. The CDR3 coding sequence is TGTGCCAGCGCCAGGGGGACCGAGCAGTTCTTC. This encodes CASARGTEQFF.

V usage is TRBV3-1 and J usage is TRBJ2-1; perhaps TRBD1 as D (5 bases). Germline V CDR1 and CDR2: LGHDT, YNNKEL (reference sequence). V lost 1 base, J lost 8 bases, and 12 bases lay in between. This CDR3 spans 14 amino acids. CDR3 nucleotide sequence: TGTGCCAGCAGCCAAGGGACATCGCAGGATGAGCAGTTCTTC. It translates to CASSQGTSQDEQFF.

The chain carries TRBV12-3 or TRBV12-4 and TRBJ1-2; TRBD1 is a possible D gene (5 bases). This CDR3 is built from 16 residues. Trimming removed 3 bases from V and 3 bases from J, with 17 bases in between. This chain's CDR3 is CASSFARDRHHYGYTF. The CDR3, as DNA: TGTGCCAGCAGTTTTGCTCGAGACAGACACCACTATGGCTACACCTTC.

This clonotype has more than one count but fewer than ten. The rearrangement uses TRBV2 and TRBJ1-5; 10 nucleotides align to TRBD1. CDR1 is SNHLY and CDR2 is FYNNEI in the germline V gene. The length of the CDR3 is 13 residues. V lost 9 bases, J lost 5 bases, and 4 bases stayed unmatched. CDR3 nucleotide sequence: TGTGCCAGTCGGGGGACAGGGGATCAGCCCCAGCATTTT. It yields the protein CASRGTGDQPQHF.

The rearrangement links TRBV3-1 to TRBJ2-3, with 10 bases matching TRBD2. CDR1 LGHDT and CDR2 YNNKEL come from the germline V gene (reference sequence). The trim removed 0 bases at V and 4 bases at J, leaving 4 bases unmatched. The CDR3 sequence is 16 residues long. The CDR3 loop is CASSQESGRAPDTQYF. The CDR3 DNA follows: TGTGCCAGCAGCCAAGAAAGCGGGAGGGCCCCAGATACGCAGTATTTT.

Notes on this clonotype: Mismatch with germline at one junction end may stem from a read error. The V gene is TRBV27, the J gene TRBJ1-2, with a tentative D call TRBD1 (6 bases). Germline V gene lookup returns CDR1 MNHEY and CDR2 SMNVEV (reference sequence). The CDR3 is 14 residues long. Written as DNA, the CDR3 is TGTGCCACCAGTAAGGGGGGAAGACGGCCTGGCTACACCTTC. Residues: CATSKGGRRPGYTF.

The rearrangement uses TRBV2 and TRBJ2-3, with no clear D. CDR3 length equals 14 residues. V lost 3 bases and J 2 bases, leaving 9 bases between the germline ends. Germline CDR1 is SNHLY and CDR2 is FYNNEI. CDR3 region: CASSDVALTDTQYF. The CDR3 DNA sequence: TGTGCCAGCAGTGATGTGGCACTCACAGATACGCAGTATTTT.

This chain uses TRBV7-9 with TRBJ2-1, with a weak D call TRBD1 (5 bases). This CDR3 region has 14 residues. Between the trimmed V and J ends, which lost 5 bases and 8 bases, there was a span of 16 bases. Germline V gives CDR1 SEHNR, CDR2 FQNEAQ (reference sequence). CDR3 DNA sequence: TGTGCCAGCAGCCAAAACGCAGGGTTCCATGAGCAGTTCTTC. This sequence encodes CASSQNAGFHEQFF.

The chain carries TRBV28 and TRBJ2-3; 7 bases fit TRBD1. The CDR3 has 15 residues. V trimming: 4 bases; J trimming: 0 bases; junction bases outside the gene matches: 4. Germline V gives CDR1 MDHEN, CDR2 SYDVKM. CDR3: CASSSPGQSTDTQYF. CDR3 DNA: TGTGCCAGCAGTTCCCCGGGACAGAGCACAGATACGCAGTATTTT.

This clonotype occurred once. The DNA of the CDR3 is TGTGCCAGCGGCCCCGGGACATCTAGCACAGATACGCAGTATTTT. Translated: CASGPGTSSTDTQYF. The rearrangement uses TRBV6-5 and TRBJ2-3; D possibly corresponds to TRBD1 (6 bases). Trimming removed 8 bases from V and 0 bases from J, with 15 bases in between. The CDR3 is 15 amino acids. Germline CDR1 and CDR2: MNHEY and SVGAGI.

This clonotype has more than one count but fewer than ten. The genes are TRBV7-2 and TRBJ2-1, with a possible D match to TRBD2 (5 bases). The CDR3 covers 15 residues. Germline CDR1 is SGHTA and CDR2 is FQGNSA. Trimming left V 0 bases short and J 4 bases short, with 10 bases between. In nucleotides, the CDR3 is TGTGCCAGCAGCTTAGCGGGAGTAGGTTACAATGAGCAGTTCTTC. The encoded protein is CASSLAGVGYNEQFF.

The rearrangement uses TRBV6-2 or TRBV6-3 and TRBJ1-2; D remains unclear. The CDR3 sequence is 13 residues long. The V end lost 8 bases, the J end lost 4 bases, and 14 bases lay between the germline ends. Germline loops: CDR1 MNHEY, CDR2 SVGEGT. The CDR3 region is CASGRVGSYGYTF. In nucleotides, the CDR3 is TGTGCCAGCGGTCGGGTAGGAAGCTATGGCTACACCTTC.

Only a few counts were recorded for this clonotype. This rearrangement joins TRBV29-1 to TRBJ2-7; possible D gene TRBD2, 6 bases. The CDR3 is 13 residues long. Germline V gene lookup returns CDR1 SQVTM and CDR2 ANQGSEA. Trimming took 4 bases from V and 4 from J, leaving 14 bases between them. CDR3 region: CSVVEPGGYEQYF. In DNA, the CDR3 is TGCAGCGTTGTCGAGCCCGGGGGTTACGAGCAGTACTTC.

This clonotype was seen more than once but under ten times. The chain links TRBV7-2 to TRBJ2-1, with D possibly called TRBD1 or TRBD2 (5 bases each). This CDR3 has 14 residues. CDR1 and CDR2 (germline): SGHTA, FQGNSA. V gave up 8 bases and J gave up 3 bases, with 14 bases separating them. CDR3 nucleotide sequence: TGTGCCAGCCAACCGGGACCGAGCTACAATGAGCAGTTCTTC. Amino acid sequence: CASQPGPSYNEQFF. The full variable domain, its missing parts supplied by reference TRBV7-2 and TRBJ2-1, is GAGVSQSPSNKVTEKGKDVELRCDPISGHTALYWYRQSLGQGLEFLIYFQGNSAPDKSGLPSDRFSAERTGGSVSTLTIQRTQQEDSAVYLCASQPGPSYNEQFFGPGTRLTVL.

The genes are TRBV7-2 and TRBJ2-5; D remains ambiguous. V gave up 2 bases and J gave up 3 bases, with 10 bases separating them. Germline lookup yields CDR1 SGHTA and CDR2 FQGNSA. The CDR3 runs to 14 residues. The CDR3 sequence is CASSLPAQEETQYF. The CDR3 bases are TGTGCCAGCAGCTTACCGGCGCAGGAAGAGACCCAGTACTTC. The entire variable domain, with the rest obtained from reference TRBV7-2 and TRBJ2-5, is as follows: GAGVSQSPSNKVTEKGKDVELRCDPISGHTALYWYRQSLGQGLEFLIYFQGNSAPDKSGLPSDRFSAERTGGSVSTLTIQRTQQEDSAVYLCASSLPAQEETQYFGPGTRLLVL.

DNA of the CDR3: TGTGCCAGCAGCTCTCAGGATAAACAGTTCTTC. This encodes CASSSQDKQFF. This chain uses TRBV7-9 with TRBJ2-1; D not certain. Trimming pared 4 bases from V and 13 bases from J, leaving 11 bases between. The CDR3 is 11 residues long. CDR1 SEHNR and CDR2 FQNEAQ come from the germline V gene (reference sequence). The whole variable domain, remainder taken from reference TRBV7-9 and TRBJ2-1, is DTGVSQNPRHKITKRGQNVTFRCDPISEHNRLYWYRQTLGQGPEFLTYFQNEAQLEKSRLLSDRFSAERPKGSFSTLEIQRTEQGDSAMYLCASSSQDKQFFGPGTRLTVL.

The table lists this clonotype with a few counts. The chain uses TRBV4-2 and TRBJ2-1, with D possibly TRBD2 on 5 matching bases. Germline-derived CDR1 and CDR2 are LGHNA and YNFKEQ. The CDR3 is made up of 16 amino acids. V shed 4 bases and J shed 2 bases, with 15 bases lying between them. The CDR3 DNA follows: TGTGCCAGCAGCCCGGACTCCAGGAGCACCTACAATGAGCAGTTCTTC. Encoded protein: CASSPDSRSTYNEQFF.

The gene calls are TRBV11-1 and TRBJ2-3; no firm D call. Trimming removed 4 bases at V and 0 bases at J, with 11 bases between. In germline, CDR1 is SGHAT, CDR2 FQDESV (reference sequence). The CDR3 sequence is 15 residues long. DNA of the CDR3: TGTGCCAGCAGCTCTCAGCGACTCAGCACAGATACGCAGTATTTT. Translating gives CASSSQRLSTDTQYF.

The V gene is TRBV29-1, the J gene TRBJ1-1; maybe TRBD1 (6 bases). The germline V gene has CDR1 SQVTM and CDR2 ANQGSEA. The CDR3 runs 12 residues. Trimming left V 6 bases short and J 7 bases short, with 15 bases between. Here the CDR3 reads CSVRGLRGEAFF. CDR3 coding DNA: TGCAGCGTCAGGGGCCTCCGGGGTGAAGCTTTCTTT. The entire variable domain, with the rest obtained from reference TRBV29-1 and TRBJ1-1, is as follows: SAVISQKPSRDICQRGTSLTIQCQVDSQVTMMFWYRQQPGQSLTLIATANQGSEATYESGFVIDKFPISRPNLTFSTLTVSNMSPEDSSIYLCSVRGLRGEAFFGQGTRLTVV.

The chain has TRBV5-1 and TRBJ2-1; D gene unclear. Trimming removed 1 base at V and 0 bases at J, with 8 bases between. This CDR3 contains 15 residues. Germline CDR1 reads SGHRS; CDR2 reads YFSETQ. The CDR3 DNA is TGCGCCAGCAGCTTGTACGGCAACTCCTACAATGAGCAGTTCTTC. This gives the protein CASSLYGNSYNEQFF.